These 30 T cell receptor beta chains share one sample of origin, sequenced in a study of shared clonotypes between healthy human individuals. Assay used: immunoSEQ multiplex PCR; TCRdb lists only in-frame clones, some missing. The sample lists about 1 million clones; about 75% were seen once. The sample consisted of memory CD4+ T cells sorted from blood. Specified subset: CD45RA-negative fraction. These receptor sequences come from a man aged 18 to 35 in good health.

This clone showed up many times. The genes are TRBV28 and TRBJ1-1; no clear D gene. The V end was cut by 7 bases, the J end by 4 bases, with 10 bases between. This CDR3 contains 12 residues. Germline V gives CDR1 MDHEN, CDR2 SYDVKM. CDR3 residues: CASIGRRTEAFF. DNA of the CDR3: TGTGCCAGCATTGGAAGGCGCACTGAAGCTTTCTTT.

The genes are TRBV15 and TRBJ2-2; possibly TRBD1 for D (5 bases). Germline V CDR1 and CDR2: LNHNV, YYDKDF (reference sequence). CDR3 length: 15 residues. The V gene lost 3 bases and the J gene lost 6 bases, with 14 bases spanning the gap. The CDR3 DNA follows: TGTGCCACCAGCAGGGGGCGGCGAGAGGCCGGGGAGCTGTTTTTT. It codes for CATSRGRREAGELFF.

The chain is built from TRBV18 and TRBJ2-5; 14 positions match TRBD2. The trim removed 4 bases at V and 0 bases at J, leaving 7 bases unmatched. This CDR3 is built from 18 residues. Germline V gene lookup returns CDR1 KGHSH and CDR2 LQKENI. The CDR3 DNA reads as TGTGCCAGCTCACAAGGACTAGCGGGAGGATCTTACCAAGAGACCCAGTACTTC. Translated, it gives CASSQGLAGGSYQETQYF.

The gene calls are TRBV5-6 and TRBJ1-5; D possibly corresponds to TRBD1 (5 bases). V was shortened by 0 bases and J by 0 bases, with 7 bases between the two germline ends. Per germline, CDR1 SGHDT and CDR2 YYEEEE. The CDR3 is 15 residues long. CDR3 amino acids: CASSLGQLSNQPQHF. The CDR3 DNA follows: TGTGCCAGCAGCTTGGGACAGCTTAGCAATCAGCCCCAGCATTTT.

J is TRBJ1-1 and V is TRBV16, with TRBD1 as a possible D gene (6 bases). Germline V lookup: CDR1 KGHSY, CDR2 FQNENV. V shed 2 bases and J shed 10 bases, with 14 bases lying between them. This CDR3 has 13 residues. In DNA form, the CDR3 reads TGTGCCAGCAGCCAAGTGTCAGGGGCTCGAGCTTTCTTT. This sequence encodes CASSQVSGARAFF.

The chain employs TRBV28 and TRBJ2-3; 11 bases are a match to TRBD2. Germline V gene data show CDR1 as MDHEN and CDR2 as SYDVKM. After removal of 8 bases from V and 5 bases from J, the junction contained 6 bases not matched to a gene. The CDR3 length is 14 residues. CDR3 sequence (DNA): TGTGCCAGCGTAGCGGGGGGGCGGGTAGATACGCAGTATTTT. Amino acids: CASVAGGRVDTQYF.

The chain links TRBV9 to TRBJ2-6; unclear D gene. The V gene lost 4 bases and the J gene lost 3 bases, with 20 bases spanning the gap. CDR1 is SGDLS, CDR2 YYNGEE, per germline. CDR3 size: 18 residues. The CDR3 sequence is CASSKAPGSLVGANVLTF. CDR3 DNA: TGTGCCAGCAGCAAAGCTCCGGGTTCCTTGGTTGGGGCCAACGTCCTGACTTTC.

The chain is built from TRBV6-1 and TRBJ1-6, with TRBD1 matching 7 bases. V lost 8 bases and J lost 9; bases outside the gene matches: 13. This CDR3 spans 15 amino acids. Germline V gene lookup returns CDR1 MNHNS and CDR2 SASEGT. This chain's CDR3 is CASSSGGAQSSPLHF. CDR3 bases: TGTGCCAGCTCCTCAGGGGGGGCGCAAAGTTCACCCCTCCACTTT.

The genes are TRBV6-1 and TRBJ2-3; the D gene could be TRBD1 or TRBD2 (5 bases each). V lost 8 bases and J 1 base, leaving 13 bases between the germline ends. Germline V lookup: CDR1 MNHNS, CDR2 SASEGT. The CDR3 covers 14 residues. DNA for the CDR3: TGTGCCAGCGCCTCGGGACGCCGCACAGATACGCAGTATTTT. Translation gives CASASGRRTDTQYF.

The chain uses TRBV11-2 and TRBJ2-1; 10 bases fit TRBD2. The CDR3 spans 16 residues. Germline CDR1 reads SGHAT; CDR2 reads FQNNGV. V lost 4 bases to trimming and J lost 0 bases; unmatched junction nucleotides: 3. The DNA of the CDR3 is TGTGCCAGCAGCTCTAGCGGGGGAGGCTCCTACAATGAGCAGTTCTTC. It translates to CASSSSGGGSYNEQFF.

The rearrangement uses TRBV29-1 and TRBJ2-7, with 7 bases aligning to TRBD1. Looked up from germline, CDR1 is SQVTM and CDR2 is ANQGSEA. Trimming at V came to 4 bases and at J to 7 bases, leaving 4 bases not matched to a gene. There are 11 residues in the CDR3. CDR3 coding DNA: TGCAGCGTTGGGACAGGTGGGGAGCAGTACTTC. This translates into CSVGTGGEQYF.

This clone was counted a few times. The rearrangement links TRBV6-5 to TRBJ2-7; D gene unclear. The CDR3 is 14 amino acids. Germline loops: CDR1 MNHEY, CDR2 SVGAGI. V dropped 2 bases and J dropped 0 bases, with 8 bases sitting between them. The CDR3 bases are TGTGCCAGCAGTTACGGTAGTCTCTCCTACGAGCAGTACTTC. Its protein product is CASSYGSLSYEQYF.

This chain joins TRBV5-6 and TRBJ2-6, with D possibly being TRBD2 (6 bases). The germline V and J ends were trimmed by 0 bases and 0 bases, with 16 bases remaining between them. From germline, CDR1 is SGHDT and CDR2 YYEEEE. The CDR3 runs 19 residues. DNA for the CDR3: TGTGCCAGCAGCTTGGCGGGGGTGTTGGAGAGCTCTGGGGCCAACGTCCTGACTTTC. This gives the protein CASSLAGVLESSGANVLTF.

The chain recombines TRBV11-2 with TRBJ2-1; D call uncertain. With 6 bases removed from V and 7 bases from J, the gap between germline ends came to 16 bases. The CDR3 is 14 amino acids. Germline V lookup: CDR1 SGHAT, CDR2 FQNNGV. In DNA form, the CDR3 reads TGTGCCAGCAGGGTACCAGGAACCGGAAATGAGCAGTTCTTC. Residues: CASRVPGTGNEQFF.

Concerning this clone itself: A much more abundant neighbour one base away suggests this may be a read error. The sample holds other DNA sequences that translate to the same CDR3. The chain joins TRBV5-1 to TRBJ1-4; no clear D gene. The germline V gene has CDR1 SGHRS and CDR2 YFSETQ. CDR3 length: 16 amino acids. CDR3 DNA: TGCGCCAGTAGCTTGGGCGGAGGACTGAAGAACGAAAAACTGTTTTTT. Protein: CASSLGGGLKNEKLFF.

The V and J genes are TRBV21-1 and TRBJ2-3; TRBD2 was called by the table and not checked on the DNA. TRBV21-1 is recorded as a pseudogene. CDR3 length: 16 amino acids. The CDR3: CASSKESGRATDTQYF. The DNA of the CDR3 is TGTGCCAGCAGCAAAGAGAGCGGGAGGGCCACAGATACGCAGTATTTT.

The rearrangement uses TRBV4-1 and TRBJ2-5, with D unclear. Germline V gene data show CDR1 as MGHRA and CDR2 as YSYEKL. The length of the CDR3 is 16 residues. V was cut by 0 bases and J by 2 bases, with 13 bases left in between. CDR3 sequence: CASSQDRQIGQETQYF. The CDR3 region has the DNA TGCGCCAGCAGCCAAGATCGGCAAATTGGGCAAGAGACCCAGTACTTC.

The chain carries TRBV6-1 and TRBJ1-1, with 9 bases lining up with TRBD1. CDR3 length: 15 amino acids. CDR1 is MNHNS, CDR2 SASEGT, per germline. V gave up 5 bases and J gave up 4 bases; unmatched junction bases: 8. The CDR3 coding sequence is TGTGCCAGCAGTTTTAAGGGACAGGGTTCCACTGAAGCTTTCTTT. Protein product: CASSFKGQGSTEAFF.

V is TRBV10-3 and J is TRBJ2-5, with D perhaps matching TRBD1 or TRBD2 (6 bases each). Germline CDR1 and CDR2: ENHRY and SYGVKD. This CDR3 spans 15 amino acids. Trimming shortened V by 5 bases and J by 2 bases, and 15 bases separated the two germline ends. CDR3 in amino acids: CAISPLGGTQETQYF. Here the CDR3 DNA reads TGTGCCATCAGTCCTTTGGGGGGCACACAAGAGACCCAGTACTTC.

The rearrangement uses TRBV10-3 and TRBJ2-7, with TRBD2 identical over 14 bases. Per the germline V gene, CDR1 is ENHRY and CDR2 is SYGVKD. This CDR3 region has 15 residues. V lost 6 bases to trimming and J lost 3 bases; unmatched junction nucleotides: 4. The CDR3 region is CAISSGTSGGYEQYF. CDR3 nucleotides: TGTGCCATCAGCAGTGGGACTAGCGGGGGCTACGAGCAGTACTTC.

The rearrangement joins TRBV2 to TRBJ2-3; no clear D. Trimming cost V 4 bases and J 3 bases, with 5 bases left between them. Germline CDR1 SNHLY, CDR2 FYNNEI. The CDR3 totals 12 residues. CDR3 nucleotides: TGTGCCAGCAGTGCCCATACAGATACGCAGTATTTT. Protein sequence: CASSAHTDTQYF.

J is TRBJ2-3 and V is TRBV30; D remains unclear. Germline V gives CDR1 GTSNPN, CDR2 SVGIG (reference sequence). The V end lost 2 bases, the J end lost 2 bases, and 11 bases lay between the germline ends. The CDR3 has 14 residues. The CDR3 here is CAWSPRTLTDTQYF. The DNA of the CDR3 is TGTGCCTGGAGTCCTCGGACCCTCACAGATACGCAGTATTTT.

This chain uses TRBV7-8 with TRBJ2-7; 8 bases match TRBD1. The CDR3 is made up of 15 amino acids. Losses at the gene ends were 5 bases for V and 3 bases for J; bases not matched to a gene: 9. From germline, CDR1 is SGHVS and CDR2 FQNEAQ. This CDR3 is CASSVGQGSFYEQYF. CDR3 DNA sequence: TGTGCCAGCAGCGTAGGACAGGGAAGTTTCTACGAGCAGTACTTC.

The chain couples TRBV28 to TRBJ1-1, with D maybe TRBD1 (6 bases). V lost 6 bases, J lost 0 bases, and 20 bases lay in between. Germline CDR1 is MDHEN and CDR2 is SYDVKM. This CDR3 spans 17 amino acids. CDR3 sequence reads: CASRTSRGELLNTEAFF. The CDR3, as DNA: TGTGCCAGCAGGACTTCCAGGGGAGAACTTCTGAACACTGAAGCTTTCTTT.

The sample holds many counts of this clone. V usage is TRBV7-9 and J usage is TRBJ1-6; maybe TRBD1 (6 bases). The CDR3 extends over 16 amino acids. CDR1 and CDR2 (germline): SEHNR, FQNEAQ (reference sequence). The V and J ends lost 0 bases and 7 bases respectively, with 13 bases between them. CDR3 amino acids: CASSLAGAGRNSPLHF. CDR3 DNA sequence: TGTGCCAGCAGCTTAGCGGGGGCAGGGAGGAATTCACCCCTCCACTTT.

This clone has only a few counts. The chain recombines TRBV5-1 with TRBJ1-2; no definite D call. The germline V gene has CDR1 SGHRS and CDR2 YFSETQ. V lost 4 bases and J 4 bases, leaving 8 bases between the germline ends. The CDR3 loop spans 12 amino acids. The CDR3 sequence: CASSHEGYGYTF. The CDR3 bases are TGCGCCAGCAGCCACGAAGGCTATGGCTACACCTTC.

V gene TRBV7-2 combines with J gene TRBJ2-7; D uncertain. This CDR3 is built from 13 residues. Trimming left V 3 bases short and J 5 bases short, with 11 bases between. Per germline, CDR1 SGHTA and CDR2 FQGNSA. CDR3 protein: CASSFRWGDEQYF. The CDR3 DNA reads as TGTGCCAGCAGCTTCCGGTGGGGTGACGAGCAGTACTTC. Filled out from reference TRBV7-2 and TRBJ2-7, the complete variable domain reads GAGVSQSPSNKVTEKGKDVELRCDPISGHTALYWYRQSLGQGLEFLIYFQGNSAPDKSGLPSDRFSAERTGGSVSTLTIQRTQQEDSAVYLCASSFRWGDEQYFGPGTRLTVT.

This clone was counted at least ten times. This chain uses TRBV30 with TRBJ1-6, with D tentatively TRBD1 (6 bases). The V end lost 6 bases, the J end lost 6 bases, and 12 bases lay between the germline ends. This CDR3 comprises 13 residues. Germline V gives CDR1 GTSNPN, CDR2 SVGIG (reference sequence). The CDR3 spells CACATGLNSPLHF. The CDR3 DNA sequence: TGTGCCTGCGCGACAGGTCTTAATTCACCCCTCCACTTT. Full variable domain (missing parts from reference TRBV30 and TRBJ1-6): SQTIHQWPATLVQPVGSPLSLECTVEGTSNPNLYWYRQAAGRGLQLLFYSVGIGQISSEVPQNLSASRPQDRQFILSSKKLLLSDSGFYLCACATGLNSPLHFGNGTRLTVT.

This clone has more than one count but fewer than ten. The chain has TRBV14 and TRBJ2-2, with D perhaps TRBD2 (5 bases). CDR3 length: 15 residues. V lost 7 bases to trimming and J lost 2 bases, with 14 bases between them. Germline V CDR1 and CDR2: SGHDN, FVKESK. This CDR3 reads CASTPLRGNTGELFF. The CDR3 coding sequence is TGTGCCAGCACCCCCCTCCGGGGTAACACCGGGGAGCTGTTTTTT.

The rearrangement joins TRBV2 to TRBJ2-3; 7 bases align to TRBD1. The CDR3 runs to 13 residues. The ends lost 10 bases at V and 0 bases at J; junction bases unmatched: 4. The germline V gene has CDR1 SNHLY and CDR2 FYNNEI. The CDR3 here is CATSGQSTDTQYF. The CDR3 DNA sequence: TGTGCCACTTCGGGACAGAGCACAGATACGCAGTATTTT.